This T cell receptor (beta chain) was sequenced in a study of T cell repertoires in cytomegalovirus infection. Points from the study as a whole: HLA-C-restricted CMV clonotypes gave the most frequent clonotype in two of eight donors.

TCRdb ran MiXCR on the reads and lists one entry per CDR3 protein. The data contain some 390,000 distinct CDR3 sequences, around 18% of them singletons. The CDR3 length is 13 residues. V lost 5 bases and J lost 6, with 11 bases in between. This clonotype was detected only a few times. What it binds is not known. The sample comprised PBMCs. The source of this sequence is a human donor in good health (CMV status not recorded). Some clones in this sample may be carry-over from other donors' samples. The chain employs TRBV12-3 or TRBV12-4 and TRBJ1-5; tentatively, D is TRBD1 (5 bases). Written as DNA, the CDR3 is TGTGCCAGCAGTGAACAGGTTTCTCAGCCCCAGCATTTT. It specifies CASSEQVSQPQHF.